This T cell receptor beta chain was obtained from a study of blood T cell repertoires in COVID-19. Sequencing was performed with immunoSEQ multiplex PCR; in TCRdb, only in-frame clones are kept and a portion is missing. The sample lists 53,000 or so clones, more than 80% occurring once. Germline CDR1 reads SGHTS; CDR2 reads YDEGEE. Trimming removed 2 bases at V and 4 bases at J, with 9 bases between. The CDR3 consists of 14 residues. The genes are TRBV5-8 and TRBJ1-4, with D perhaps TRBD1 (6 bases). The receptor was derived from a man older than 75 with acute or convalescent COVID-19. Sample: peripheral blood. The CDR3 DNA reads TGTGCCAGCAGCTTAATAGGGGGTAATGAAAAACTGTTTTTT. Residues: CASSLIGGNEKLFF.